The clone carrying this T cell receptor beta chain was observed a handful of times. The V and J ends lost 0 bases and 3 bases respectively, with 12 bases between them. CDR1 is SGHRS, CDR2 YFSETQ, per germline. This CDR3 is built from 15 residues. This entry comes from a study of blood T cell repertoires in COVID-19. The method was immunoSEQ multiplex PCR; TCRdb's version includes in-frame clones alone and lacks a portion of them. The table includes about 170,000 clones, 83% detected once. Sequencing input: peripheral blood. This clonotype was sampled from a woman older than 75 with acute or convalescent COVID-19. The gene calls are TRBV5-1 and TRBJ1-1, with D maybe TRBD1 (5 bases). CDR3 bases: TGCGCCAGCAGCTTGGGGGGCGCGGGAGACACTGAAGCTTTCTTT. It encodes CASSLGGAGDTEAFF.